The clone carrying this T cell receptor beta chain has ten or more counts. The length of the CDR3 is 15 residues. CDR1 MGHDK and CDR2 SYGVNS come from the germline V gene. Trimming removed 5 bases at V and 8 bases at J, with 19 bases between. The data were taken from a study of T-cell reconstitution after alpha-beta-depleted transplantation in children. Preparation of the TCRbeta library involved a method that used unique molecular identifiers. TCRdb re-called the PCR reads through MiXCR, storing one row per CDR3 protein. The table has roughly 220,000 distinct CDR3 sequences, around 11% seen once. The rearrangement uses TRBV25-1 and TRBJ1-3; D is possibly TRBD1 (5 bases). The sequences come from PBMCs from the stem cell graft donor, collected from the stem cell graft. The TCR sequence derives from a human donor who donated a stem cell graft to a child with acute lymphoblastic leukemia. CDR3 residues: CASSYGTGPFHTIYF. CDR3 nucleotides: TGTGCCAGCAGTTATGGGACTGGCCCCTTCCACACCATATATTTT. Using reference TRBV25-1 and TRBJ1-3 for the parts outside the CDR3, the full variable domain is EADIYQTPRYLVIGTGKKITLECSQTMGHDKMYWYQQDPGMELHLIHYSYGVNSTEKGDLSSESTVSRIRTEHFPLTLESARPSHTSQYLCASSYGTGPFHTIYFGEGSWLTVV.